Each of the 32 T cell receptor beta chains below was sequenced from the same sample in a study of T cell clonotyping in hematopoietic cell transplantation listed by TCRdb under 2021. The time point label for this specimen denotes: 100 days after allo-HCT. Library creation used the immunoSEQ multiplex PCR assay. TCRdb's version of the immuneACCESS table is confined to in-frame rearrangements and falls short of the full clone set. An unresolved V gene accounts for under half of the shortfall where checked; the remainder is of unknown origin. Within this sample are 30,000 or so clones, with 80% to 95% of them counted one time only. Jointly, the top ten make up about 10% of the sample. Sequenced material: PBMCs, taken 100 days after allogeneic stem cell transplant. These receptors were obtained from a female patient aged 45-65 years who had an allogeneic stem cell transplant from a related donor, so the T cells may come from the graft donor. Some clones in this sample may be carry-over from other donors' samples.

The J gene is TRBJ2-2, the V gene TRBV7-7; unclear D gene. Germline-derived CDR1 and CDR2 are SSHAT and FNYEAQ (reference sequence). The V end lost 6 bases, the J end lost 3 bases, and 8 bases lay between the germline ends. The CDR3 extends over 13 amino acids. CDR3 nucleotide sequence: TGTGCCAGCAGTCAAATCTACACCGGGGAGCTGTTTTTT. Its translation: CASSQIYTGELFF.

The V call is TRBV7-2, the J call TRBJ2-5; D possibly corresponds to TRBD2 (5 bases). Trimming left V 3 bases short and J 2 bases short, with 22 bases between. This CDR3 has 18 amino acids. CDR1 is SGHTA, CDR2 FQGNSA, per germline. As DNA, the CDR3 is TGTGCCAGCAGCTTTACGGGGTGGACCCGTCGCTTACAAGAGACCCAGTACTTC. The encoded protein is CASSFTGWTRRLQETQYF.

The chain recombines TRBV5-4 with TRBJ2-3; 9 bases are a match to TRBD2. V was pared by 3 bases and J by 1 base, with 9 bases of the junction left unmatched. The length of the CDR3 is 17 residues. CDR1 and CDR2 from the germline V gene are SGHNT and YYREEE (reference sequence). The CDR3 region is CASSSRAGGLRTDTQYF. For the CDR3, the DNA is TGTGCCAGCAGCTCCCGAGCGGGGGGCCTACGCACAGATACGCAGTATTTT.

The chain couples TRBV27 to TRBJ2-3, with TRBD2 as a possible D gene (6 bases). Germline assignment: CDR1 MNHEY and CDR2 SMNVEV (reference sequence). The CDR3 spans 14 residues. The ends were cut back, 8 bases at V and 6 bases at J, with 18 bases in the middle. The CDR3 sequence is CASSKTLAWDTQYF. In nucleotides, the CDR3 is TGTGCCAGCTCTAAGACCCTAGCGTGGGATACGCAGTATTTT.

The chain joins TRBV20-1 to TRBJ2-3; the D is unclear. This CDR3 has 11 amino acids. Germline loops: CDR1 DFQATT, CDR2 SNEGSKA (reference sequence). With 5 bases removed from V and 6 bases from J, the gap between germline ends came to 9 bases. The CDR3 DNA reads TGCAGTGCTCCCAAAGGGGATACGCAGTATTTT. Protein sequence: CSAPKGDTQYF.

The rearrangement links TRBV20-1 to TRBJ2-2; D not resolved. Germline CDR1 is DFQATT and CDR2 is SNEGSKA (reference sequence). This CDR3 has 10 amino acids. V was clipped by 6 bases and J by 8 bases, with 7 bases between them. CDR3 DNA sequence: TGCAGTGCCGGCTATGGGGAGCTGTTTTTT. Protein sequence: CSAGYGELFF.

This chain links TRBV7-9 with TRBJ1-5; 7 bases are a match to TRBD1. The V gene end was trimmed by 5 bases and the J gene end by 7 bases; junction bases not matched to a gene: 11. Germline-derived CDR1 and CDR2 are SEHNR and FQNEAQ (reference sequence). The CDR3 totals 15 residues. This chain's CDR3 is CASSRTGTEKQPQHF. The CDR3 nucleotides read TGTGCCAGCAGCCGTACCGGGACAGAGAAACAGCCCCAGCATTTT.

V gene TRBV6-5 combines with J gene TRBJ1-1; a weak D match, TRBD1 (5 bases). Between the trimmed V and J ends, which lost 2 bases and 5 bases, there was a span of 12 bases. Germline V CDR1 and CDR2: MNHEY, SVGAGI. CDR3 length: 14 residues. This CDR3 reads CASSYGGGSTEAFF. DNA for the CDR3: TGTGCCAGCAGTTACGGGGGGGGGTCGACTGAAGCTTTCTTT.

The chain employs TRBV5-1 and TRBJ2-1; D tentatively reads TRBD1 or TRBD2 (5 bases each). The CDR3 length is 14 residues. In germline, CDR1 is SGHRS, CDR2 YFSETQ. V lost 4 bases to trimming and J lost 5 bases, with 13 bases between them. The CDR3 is CASSHPGRHNEQFF. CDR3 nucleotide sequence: TGCGCCAGCAGCCACCCGGGGCGGCACAATGAGCAGTTCTTC.

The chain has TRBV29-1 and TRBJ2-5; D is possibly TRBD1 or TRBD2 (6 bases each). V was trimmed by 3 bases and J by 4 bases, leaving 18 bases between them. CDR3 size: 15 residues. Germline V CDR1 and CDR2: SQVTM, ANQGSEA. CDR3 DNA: TGCAGCGTTGAGGGGGGACATTTCTCCCTAGAGACCCAGTACTTC. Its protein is CSVEGGHFSLETQYF.

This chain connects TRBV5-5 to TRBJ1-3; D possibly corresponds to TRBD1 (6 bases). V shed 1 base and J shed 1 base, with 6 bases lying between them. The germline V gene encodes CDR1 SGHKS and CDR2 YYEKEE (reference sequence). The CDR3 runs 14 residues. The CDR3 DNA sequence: TGTGCCAGCAGCTTGACAGGGTCTGGAAACACCATATATTTT. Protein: CASSLTGSGNTIYF.

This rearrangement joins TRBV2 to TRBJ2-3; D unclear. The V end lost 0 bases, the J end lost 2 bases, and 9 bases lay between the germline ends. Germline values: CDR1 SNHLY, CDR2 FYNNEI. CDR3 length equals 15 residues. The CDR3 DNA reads TGTGCCAGCAGTGAAGCGCTTCCTCACACAGATACGCAGTATTTT. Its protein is CASSEALPHTDTQYF. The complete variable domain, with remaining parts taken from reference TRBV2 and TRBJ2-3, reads EPEVTQTPSHQVTQMGQEVILRCVPISNHLYFYWYRQILGQKVEFLVSFYNNEISEKSEIFDDQFSVERPDGSNFTLKIRSTKLEDSAMYFCASSEALPHTDTQYFGPGTRLTVL.

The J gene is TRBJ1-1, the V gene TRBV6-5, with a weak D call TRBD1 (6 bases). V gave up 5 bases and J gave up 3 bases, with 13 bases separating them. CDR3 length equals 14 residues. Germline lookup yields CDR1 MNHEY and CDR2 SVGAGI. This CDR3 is CASSTLGTHTEAFF. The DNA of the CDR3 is TGTGCCAGCAGTACCTTAGGGACACACACTGAAGCTTTCTTT.

The CDR3 spells CASSLDSPGMLETQYF. In DNA, the CDR3 is TGTGCCAGCAGCTTAGATTCCCCCGGTATGCTTGAGACCCAGTACTTC. This sequence joins TRBV7-2 and TRBJ2-5; D call uncertain. V shed 1 base and J shed 5 bases, with 17 bases lying between them. The germline CDR1 and CDR2 sequences are SGHTA and FQGNSA. The CDR3 length is 16 residues. Looking up the rest from reference TRBV7-2 and TRBJ2-5 gives the full variable domain: GAGVSQSPSNKVTEKGKDVELRCDPISGHTALYWYRQSLGQGLEFLIYFQGNSAPDKSGLPSDRFSAERTGGSVSTLTIQRTQQEDSAVYLCASSLDSPGMLETQYFGPGTRLLVL.

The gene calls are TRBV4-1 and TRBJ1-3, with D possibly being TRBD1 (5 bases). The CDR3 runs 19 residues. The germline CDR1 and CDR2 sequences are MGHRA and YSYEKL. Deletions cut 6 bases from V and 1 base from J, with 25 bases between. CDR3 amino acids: CASRRGLGTSTGSGNTIYF. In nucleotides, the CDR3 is TGCGCCAGCAGGAGGGGACTAGGAACTTCCACAGGATCTGGAAACACCATATATTTT.

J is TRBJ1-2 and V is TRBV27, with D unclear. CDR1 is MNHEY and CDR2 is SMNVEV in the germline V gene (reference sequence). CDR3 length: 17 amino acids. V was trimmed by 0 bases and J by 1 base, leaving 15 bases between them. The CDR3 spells CASSLSIQATINYGYTF. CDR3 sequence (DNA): TGTGCCAGCAGTTTATCGATCCAGGCAACCATTAACTATGGCTACACCTTC.

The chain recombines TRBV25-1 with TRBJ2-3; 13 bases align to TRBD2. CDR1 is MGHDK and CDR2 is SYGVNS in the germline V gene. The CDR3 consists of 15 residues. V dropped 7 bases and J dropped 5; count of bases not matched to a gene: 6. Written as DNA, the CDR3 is TGTGCCAGCATCGGACTAGCGGGAGTGGTAGATACGCAGTATTTT. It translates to CASIGLAGVVDTQYF.

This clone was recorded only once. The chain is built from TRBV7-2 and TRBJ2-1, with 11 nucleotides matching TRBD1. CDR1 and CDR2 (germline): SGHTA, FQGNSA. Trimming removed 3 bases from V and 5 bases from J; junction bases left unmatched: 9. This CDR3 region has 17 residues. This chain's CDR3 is CASSFPAGTGGNNEQFF. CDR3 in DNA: TGTGCCAGCAGCTTTCCCGCCGGGACAGGGGGTAACAATGAGCAGTTCTTC.

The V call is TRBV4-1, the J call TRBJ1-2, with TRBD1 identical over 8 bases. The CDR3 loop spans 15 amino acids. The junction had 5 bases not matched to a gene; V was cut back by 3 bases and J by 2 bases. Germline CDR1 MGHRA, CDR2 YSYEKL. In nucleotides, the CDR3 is TGCGCCAGCAGCCAGGGGACAGGCGCCAACTATGGCTACACCTTC. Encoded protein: CASSQGTGANYGYTF.

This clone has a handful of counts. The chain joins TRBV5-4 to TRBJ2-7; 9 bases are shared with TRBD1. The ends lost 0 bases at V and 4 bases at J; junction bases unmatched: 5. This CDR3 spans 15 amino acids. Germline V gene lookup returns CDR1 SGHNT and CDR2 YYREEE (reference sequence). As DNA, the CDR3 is TGTGCCAGCAGCTTGGGACTGGGACAGGGTTACGAGCAGTACTTC. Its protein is CASSLGLGQGYEQYF.

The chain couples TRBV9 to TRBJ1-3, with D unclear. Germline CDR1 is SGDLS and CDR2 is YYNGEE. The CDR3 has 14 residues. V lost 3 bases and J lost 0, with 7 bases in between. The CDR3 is CASSGIGSGNTIYF. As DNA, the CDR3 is TGTGCCAGCAGCGGCATCGGCTCTGGAAACACCATATATTTT.

The CDR3 spells CASSQGTSGALSTDTQYF. The CDR3 DNA is TGCGCCAGCAGCCAAGGGACTAGCGGGGCCCTTAGCACAGATACGCAGTATTTT. The chain has TRBV4-3 and TRBJ2-3; 12 nucleotides align to TRBD2. The CDR3 has 18 residues. Germline values: CDR1 LGHNA, CDR2 YSLEER. The trim removed 1 base at V and 0 bases at J, leaving 5 bases unmatched.

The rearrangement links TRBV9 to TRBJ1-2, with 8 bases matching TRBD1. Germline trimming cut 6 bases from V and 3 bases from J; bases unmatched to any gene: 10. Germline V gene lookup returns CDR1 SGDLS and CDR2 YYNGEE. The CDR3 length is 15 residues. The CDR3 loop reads CASTGGQGAYYGYTF. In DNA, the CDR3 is TGTGCCAGCACCGGTGGGCAGGGGGCTTACTATGGCTACACCTTC.

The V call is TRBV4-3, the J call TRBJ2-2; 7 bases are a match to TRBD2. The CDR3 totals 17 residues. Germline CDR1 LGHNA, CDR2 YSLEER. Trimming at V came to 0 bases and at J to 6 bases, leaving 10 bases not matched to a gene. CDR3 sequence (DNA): TGCGCCAGCAGCCAAGATATAGGCGGGGGACTCTCCGGGGAGCTGTTTTTT. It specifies CASSQDIGGGLSGELFF.

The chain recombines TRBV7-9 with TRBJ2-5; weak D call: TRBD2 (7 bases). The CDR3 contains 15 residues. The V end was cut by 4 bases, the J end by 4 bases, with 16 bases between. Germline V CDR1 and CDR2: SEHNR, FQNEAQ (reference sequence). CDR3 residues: CASSSGAGAGETQYF. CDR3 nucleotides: TGTGCCAGCAGCTCAGGCGCGGGGGCGGGAGAGACCCAGTACTTC.

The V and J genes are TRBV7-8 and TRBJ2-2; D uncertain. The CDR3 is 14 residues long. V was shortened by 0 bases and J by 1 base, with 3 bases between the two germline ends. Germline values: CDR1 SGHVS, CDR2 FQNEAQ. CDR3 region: CASSLAENTGELFF. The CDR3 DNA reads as TGTGCCAGCAGCTTAGCAGAGAACACCGGGGAGCTGTTTTTT.

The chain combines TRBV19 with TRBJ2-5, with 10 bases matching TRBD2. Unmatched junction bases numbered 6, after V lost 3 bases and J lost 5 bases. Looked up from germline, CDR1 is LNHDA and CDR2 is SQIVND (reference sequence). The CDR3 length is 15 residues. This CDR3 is CASSIGAGGLETQYF. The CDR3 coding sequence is TGTGCCAGTAGTATCGGAGCGGGGGGGCTGGAGACCCAGTACTTC.

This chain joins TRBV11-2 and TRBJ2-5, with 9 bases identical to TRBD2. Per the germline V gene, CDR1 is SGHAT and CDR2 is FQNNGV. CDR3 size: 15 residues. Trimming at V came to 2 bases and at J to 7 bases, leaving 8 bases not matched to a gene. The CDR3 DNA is TGTGCCAGCAGCTTAAACCCGGGTAGCGGGGGGACCCAGTACTTC. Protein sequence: CASSLNPGSGGTQYF.

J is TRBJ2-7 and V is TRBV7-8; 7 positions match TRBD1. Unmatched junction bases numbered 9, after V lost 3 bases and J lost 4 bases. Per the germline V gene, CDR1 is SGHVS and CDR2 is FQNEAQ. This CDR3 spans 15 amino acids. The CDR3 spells CASSFRRDRPYEQYF. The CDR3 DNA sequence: TGTGCCAGCAGCTTCCGCCGGGACAGACCTTACGAGCAGTACTTC.

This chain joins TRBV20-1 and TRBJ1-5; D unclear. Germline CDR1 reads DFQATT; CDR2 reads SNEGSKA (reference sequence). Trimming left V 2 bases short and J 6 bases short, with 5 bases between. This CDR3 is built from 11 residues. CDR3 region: CSARMGQPQHF. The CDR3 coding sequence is TGCAGTGCTAGAATGGGTCAGCCCCAGCATTTT.

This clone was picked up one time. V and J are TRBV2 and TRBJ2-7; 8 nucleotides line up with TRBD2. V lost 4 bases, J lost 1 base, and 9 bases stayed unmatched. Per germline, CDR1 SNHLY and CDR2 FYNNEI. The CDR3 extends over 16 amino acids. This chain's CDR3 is CASSVLVAGLSYEQYF. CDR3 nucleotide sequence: TGTGCCAGCAGTGTCCTCGTAGCGGGGCTTTCCTACGAGCAGTACTTC.

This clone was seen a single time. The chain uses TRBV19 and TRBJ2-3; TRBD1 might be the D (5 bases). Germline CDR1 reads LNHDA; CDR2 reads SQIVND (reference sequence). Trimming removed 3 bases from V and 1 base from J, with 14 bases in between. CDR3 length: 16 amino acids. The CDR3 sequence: CASSMGHGGRTDTQYF. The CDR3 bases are TGTGCCAGTAGTATGGGGCACGGTGGTCGCACAGATACGCAGTATTTT.